Below, 12 T cell receptor beta chains from the same sample are listed, as sequenced in a study of naive and memory T cell subsets. Regarding the study as a whole: A few larger clonotypes appeared in naive repertoires, especially CD8, possibly memory cells re-expressing CD45RA.

Their target antigens are unknown. An equimolar mix of two oligonucleotides served as the beta constant-region primer for TRBC1 and TRBC2. The ligated cDNA underwent four PCR rounds using SP2 and nested alpha and beta constant-region primers. TCRdb ran MiXCR on the UMI-ligation and nested PCR reads and lists one entry per CDR3 protein. Of 120,000 to 150,000 distinct CDR3 sequences in the sample, under 25% are singletons; the top ten hold about 0.11%. The material sequenced was naive CD4+ T cells from blood. The receptors were sampled from a human donor in good health.

The V gene is TRBV28, the J gene TRBJ2-7, with D unclear. Germline values: CDR1 MDHEN, CDR2 SYDVKM. Trimming removed 3 bases from V and 2 bases from J, with 8 bases in between. The CDR3 loop spans 13 amino acids. CDR3 sequence: CASSFELTYEQYF. DNA of the CDR3: TGTGCCAGCAGTTTTGAACTGACCTACGAGCAGTACTTC.

This clonotype came up a few times. The V and J genes are TRBV5-1 and TRBJ2-5, with TRBD1 matching 7 bases. CDR1 and CDR2 from the germline V gene are SGHRS and YFSETQ. There are 13 residues in the CDR3. The junction had 7 bases not matched to a gene; V was cut back by 6 bases and J by 5 bases. In nucleotides, the CDR3 is TGCGCCAGCACCCCTCAGGGGGAGGAGACCCAGTACTTC. Its translation: CASTPQGEETQYF.

This clonotype was detected once. The DNA of the CDR3 is TGTGCCAGCAGCCGCACGGGATCTGGAAACACCATATATTTT. It yields the protein CASSRTGSGNTIYF. The chain links TRBV28 to TRBJ1-3; D is uncertain. V was shortened by 6 bases and J by 1 base, with 10 bases between the two germline ends. CDR3 size: 14 residues. The germline V gene has CDR1 MDHEN and CDR2 SYDVKM.

V and J are TRBV12-3 or TRBV12-4 and TRBJ1-1; D perhaps matches TRBD1 (6 bases). CDR3 length: 14 amino acids. The V gene lost 3 bases and the J gene lost 1 base, with 9 bases spanning the gap. The CDR3 DNA follows: TGTGCCAGCAGTTTTTGGGACAAGAACACTGAAGCTTTCTTT. It yields the protein CASSFWDKNTEAFF.

This chain joins TRBV18 and TRBJ2-5; D unclear. Germline V gives CDR1 KGHSH, CDR2 LQKENI. The CDR3 sequence is 14 residues long. The V and J ends lost 3 bases and 5 bases respectively, with 13 bases between them. CDR3 sequence reads: CASSPSLGQETQYF. The CDR3 region has the DNA TGTGCCAGCTCACCGTCTCTGGGTCAGGAGACCCAGTACTTC.

The chain joins TRBV12-3 or TRBV12-4 to TRBJ2-7; no clear D. Trimming took off 1 base at V and 1 base at J, with 5 bases between the two ends. CDR3 length equals 13 residues. Here the CDR3 DNA reads TGTGCCAGCAGTTTAGTGGCTTCCTACGAGCAGTACTTC. Amino acids: CASSLVASYEQYF.

The rearrangement links TRBV6-5 to TRBJ2-5; 9 nucleotides line up with TRBD1. Germline lookup yields CDR1 MNHEY and CDR2 SVGAGI. The CDR3 is 12 residues long. The V gene end was trimmed by 1 base and the J gene end by 11 bases; junction bases not matched to a gene: 2. CDR3 protein: CASSYWTGAQYF. CDR3 nucleotide sequence: TGTGCCAGCAGTTACTGGACAGGGGCACAGTACTTC.

This clonotype turned up a few times. The rearrangement uses TRBV6-6 and TRBJ2-3, with 8 bases that match TRBD2. The junction had 4 bases not matched to a gene; V was cut back by 5 bases and J by 0 bases. Per germline, CDR1 MNHNY and CDR2 SVGAGI (reference sequence). CDR3 size: 15 residues. CDR3 protein: CASSRPSGSTDTQYF. As DNA, the CDR3 is TGTGCCAGCAGTCGGCCTAGCGGGAGCACAGATACGCAGTATTTT.

This clonotype was observed at least ten times. The rearrangement links TRBV6-1 to TRBJ2-7; D is unresolved. The CDR3 extends over 12 amino acids. CDR1 MNHNS and CDR2 SASEGT come from the germline V gene. Between the trimmed V and J ends, which lost 6 bases and 2 bases, there was a span of 8 bases. This chain's CDR3 is CASRQGAYEQYF. In DNA form, the CDR3 reads TGTGCCAGCAGACAAGGCGCCTACGAGCAGTACTTC.

This clonotype was counted between two and nine times. The V gene is TRBV27, the J gene TRBJ2-1; 13 nucleotides line up with TRBD2. Germline assignment: CDR1 MNHEY and CDR2 SMNVEV (reference sequence). This CDR3 has 13 amino acids. Trimming cost V 6 bases and J 7 bases; bases outside gene matches: 0. CDR3: CASRGLAGNEQFF. CDR3 DNA: TGTGCCAGCAGGGGACTAGCGGGAAATGAGCAGTTCTTC.

The CDR3 is CASSPLGLGGYTF. The CDR3 DNA reads TGTGCCAGCAGTCCGCTTGGGTTGGGAGGCTACACCTTC. The chain links TRBV28 to TRBJ1-2; no firm D call. V was clipped by 5 bases and J by 8 bases, with 15 bases between them. Germline lookup yields CDR1 MDHEN and CDR2 SYDVKM. The CDR3 extends over 13 amino acids.

The chain carries TRBV29-1 and TRBJ2-5; 8 bases are shared with TRBD1. The ends lost 2 bases at V and 6 bases at J; junction bases unmatched: 5. Looked up from germline, CDR1 is SQVTM and CDR2 is ANQGSEA. This CDR3 has 13 amino acids. The CDR3: CSVERQGLKTQYF. The CDR3 nucleotides read TGCAGCGTTGAAAGACAGGGGTTAAAGACCCAGTACTTC.